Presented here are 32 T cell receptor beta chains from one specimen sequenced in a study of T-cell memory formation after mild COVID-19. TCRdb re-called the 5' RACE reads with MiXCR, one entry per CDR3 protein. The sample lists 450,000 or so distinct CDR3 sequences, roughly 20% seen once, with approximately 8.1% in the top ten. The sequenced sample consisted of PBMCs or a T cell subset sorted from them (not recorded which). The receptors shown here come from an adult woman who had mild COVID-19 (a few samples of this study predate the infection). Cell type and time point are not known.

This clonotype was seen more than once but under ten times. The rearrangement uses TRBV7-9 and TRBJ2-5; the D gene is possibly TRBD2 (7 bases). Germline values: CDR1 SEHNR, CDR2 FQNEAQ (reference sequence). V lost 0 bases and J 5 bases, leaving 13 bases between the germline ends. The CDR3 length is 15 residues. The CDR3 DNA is TGTGCCAGCAGCTTAGCGCTCGGGGGGCGCGAGACCCAGTACTTC. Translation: CASSLALGGRETQYF. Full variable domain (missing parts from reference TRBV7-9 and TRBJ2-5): DTGVSQNPRHKITKRGQNVTFRCDPISEHNRLYWYRQTLGQGPEFLTYFQNEAQLEKSRLLSDRFSAERPKGSFSTLEIQRTEQGDSAMYLCASSLALGGRETQYFGPGTRLLVL.

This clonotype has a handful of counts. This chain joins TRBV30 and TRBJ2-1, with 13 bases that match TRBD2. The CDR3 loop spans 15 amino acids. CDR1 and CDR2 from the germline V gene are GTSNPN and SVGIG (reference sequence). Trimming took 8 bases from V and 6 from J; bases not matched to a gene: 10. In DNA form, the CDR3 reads TGTGCCCGCCGACTAGCGGGAGGCCCGGGCAATGAGCAGTTCTTC. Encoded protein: CARRLAGGPGNEQFF. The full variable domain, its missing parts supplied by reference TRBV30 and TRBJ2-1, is SQTIHQWPATLVQPVGSPLSLECTVEGTSNPNLYWYRQAAGRGLQLLFYSVGIGQISSEVPQNLSASRPQDRQFILSSKKLLLSDSGFYLCARRLAGGPGNEQFFGPGTRLTVL.

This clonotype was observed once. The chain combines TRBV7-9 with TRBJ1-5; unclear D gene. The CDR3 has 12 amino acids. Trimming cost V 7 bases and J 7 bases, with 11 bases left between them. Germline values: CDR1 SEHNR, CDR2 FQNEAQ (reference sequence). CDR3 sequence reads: CASNAHGQPQHF. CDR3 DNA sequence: TGTGCCAGCAACGCCCACGGGCAGCCCCAGCATTTT.

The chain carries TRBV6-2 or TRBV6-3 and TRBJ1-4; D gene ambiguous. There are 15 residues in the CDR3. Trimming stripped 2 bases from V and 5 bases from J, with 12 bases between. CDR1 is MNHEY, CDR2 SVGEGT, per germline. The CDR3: CASSYLGSQNEKLFF. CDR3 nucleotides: TGTGCCAGCAGTTACCTGGGGAGCCAAAATGAAAAACTGTTTTTT.

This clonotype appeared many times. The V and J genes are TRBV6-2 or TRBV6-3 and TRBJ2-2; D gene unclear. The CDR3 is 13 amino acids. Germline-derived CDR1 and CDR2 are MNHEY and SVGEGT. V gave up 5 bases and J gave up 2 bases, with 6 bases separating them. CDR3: CASSGRNTGELFF. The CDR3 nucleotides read TGTGCCAGCAGTGGACGTAACACCGGGGAGCTGTTTTTT.

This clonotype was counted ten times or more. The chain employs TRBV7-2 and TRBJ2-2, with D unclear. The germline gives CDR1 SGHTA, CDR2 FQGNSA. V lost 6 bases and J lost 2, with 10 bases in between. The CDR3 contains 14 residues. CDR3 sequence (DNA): TGTGCCAGCAGGCTACTCATCAACACCGGGGAGCTGTTTTTT. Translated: CASRLLINTGELFF.

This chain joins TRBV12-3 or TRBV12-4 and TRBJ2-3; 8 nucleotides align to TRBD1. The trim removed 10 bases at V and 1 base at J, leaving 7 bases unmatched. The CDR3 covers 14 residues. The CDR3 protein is CATLSTGGTDTQYF. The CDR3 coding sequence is TGTGCCACCTTGTCGACAGGGGGCACAGATACGCAGTATTTT.

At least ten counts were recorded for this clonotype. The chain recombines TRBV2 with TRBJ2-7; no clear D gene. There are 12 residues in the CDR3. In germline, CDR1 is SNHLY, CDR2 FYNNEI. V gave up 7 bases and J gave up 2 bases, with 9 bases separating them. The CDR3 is CASKDGTYEQYF. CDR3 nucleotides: TGTGCCAGCAAAGACGGCACCTACGAGCAGTACTTC.

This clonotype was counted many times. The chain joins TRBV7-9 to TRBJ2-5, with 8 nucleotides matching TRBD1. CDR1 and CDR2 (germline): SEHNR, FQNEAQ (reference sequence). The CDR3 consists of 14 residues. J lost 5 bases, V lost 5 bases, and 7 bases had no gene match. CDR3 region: CASSRGQGYETQYF. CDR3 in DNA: TGTGCCAGCAGCCGCGGACAGGGTTACGAGACCCAGTACTTC.

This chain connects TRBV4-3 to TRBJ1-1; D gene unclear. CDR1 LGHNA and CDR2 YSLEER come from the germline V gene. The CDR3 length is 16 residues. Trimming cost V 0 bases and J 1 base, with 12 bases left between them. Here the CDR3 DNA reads TGCGCCAGCAGCCAAGAAAGGAGCGGGTGGAACACTGAAGCTTTCTTT. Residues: CASSQERSGWNTEAFF.

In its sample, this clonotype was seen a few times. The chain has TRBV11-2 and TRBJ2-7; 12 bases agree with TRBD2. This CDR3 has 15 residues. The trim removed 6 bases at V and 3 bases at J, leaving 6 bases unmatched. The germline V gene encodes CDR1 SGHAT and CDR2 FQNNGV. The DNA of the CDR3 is TGTGCCAGCAGTGATACTAGCGGGGGGCGCTACGAGCAGTACTTC. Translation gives CASSDTSGGRYEQYF.

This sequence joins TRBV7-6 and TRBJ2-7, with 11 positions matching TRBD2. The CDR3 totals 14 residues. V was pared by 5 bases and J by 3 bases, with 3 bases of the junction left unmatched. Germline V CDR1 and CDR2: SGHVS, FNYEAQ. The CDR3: CASSGSGGGYEQYF. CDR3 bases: TGTGCCAGCAGCGGTAGCGGGGGGGGCTACGAGCAGTACTTC.

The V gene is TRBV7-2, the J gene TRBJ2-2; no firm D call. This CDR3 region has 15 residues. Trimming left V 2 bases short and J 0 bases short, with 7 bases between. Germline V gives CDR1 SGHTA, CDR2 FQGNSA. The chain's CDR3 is CASSLWGSNTGELFF. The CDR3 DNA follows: TGTGCCAGCAGCTTATGGGGTTCGAACACCGGGGAGCTGTTTTTT. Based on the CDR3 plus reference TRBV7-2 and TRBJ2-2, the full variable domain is GAGVSQSPSNKVTEKGKDVELRCDPISGHTALYWYRQSLGQGLEFLIYFQGNSAPDKSGLPSDRFSAERTGGSVSTLTIQRTQQEDSAVYLCASSLWGSNTGELFFGEGSRLTVL.

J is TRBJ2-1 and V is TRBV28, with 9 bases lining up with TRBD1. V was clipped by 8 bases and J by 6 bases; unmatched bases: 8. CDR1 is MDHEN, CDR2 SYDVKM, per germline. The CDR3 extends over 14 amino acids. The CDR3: CASYPGQGVNEQFF. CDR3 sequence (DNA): TGTGCCAGCTACCCGGGACAGGGTGTCAATGAGCAGTTCTTC.

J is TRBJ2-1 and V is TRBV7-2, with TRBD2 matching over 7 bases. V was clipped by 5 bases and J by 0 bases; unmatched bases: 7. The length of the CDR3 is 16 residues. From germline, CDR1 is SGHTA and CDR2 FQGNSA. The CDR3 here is CASSKSSGTSYNEQFF. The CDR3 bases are TGTGCCAGCAGCAAATCTAGCGGAACCTCCTACAATGAGCAGTTCTTC.

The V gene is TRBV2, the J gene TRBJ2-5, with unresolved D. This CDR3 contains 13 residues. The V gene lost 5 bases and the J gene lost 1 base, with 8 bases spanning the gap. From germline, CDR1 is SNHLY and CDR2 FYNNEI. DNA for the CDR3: TGTGCCAGCAGTTTTGGACCCCAAGAGACCCAGTACTTC. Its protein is CASSFGPQETQYF.

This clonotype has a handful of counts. CDR3 loop: CASSYGNTIYF. For the CDR3, the DNA is TGTGCCAGCAGCTATGGAAACACCATATATTTT. The J gene is TRBJ1-3, the V gene TRBV28; D gene unclear. V was cut by 6 bases and J by 3 bases, with 3 bases left in between. Germline V gene sequence: CDR1 MDHEN, CDR2 SYDVKM. The CDR3 covers 11 residues.

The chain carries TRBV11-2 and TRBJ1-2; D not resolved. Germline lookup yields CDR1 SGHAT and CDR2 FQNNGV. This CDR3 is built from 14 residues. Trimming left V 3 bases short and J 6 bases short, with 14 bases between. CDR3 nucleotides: TGTGCCAGCAGCTTCTTTCCCGGGGAGAATGGCTACACCTTC. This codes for CASSFFPGENGYTF. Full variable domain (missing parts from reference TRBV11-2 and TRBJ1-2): EAGVAQSPRYKIIEKRQSVAFWCNPISGHATLYWYQQILGQGPKLLIQFQNNGVVDDSQLPKDRFSAERLKGVDSTLKIQPAKLEDSAVYLCASSFFPGENGYTFGSGTRLTVV.

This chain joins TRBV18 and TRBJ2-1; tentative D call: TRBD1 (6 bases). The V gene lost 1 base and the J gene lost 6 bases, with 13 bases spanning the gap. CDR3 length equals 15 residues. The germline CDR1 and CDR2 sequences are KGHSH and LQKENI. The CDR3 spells CASSPRQDRFNEQFF. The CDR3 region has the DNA TGTGCCAGCTCACCACGACAGGATCGATTCAATGAGCAGTTCTTC.

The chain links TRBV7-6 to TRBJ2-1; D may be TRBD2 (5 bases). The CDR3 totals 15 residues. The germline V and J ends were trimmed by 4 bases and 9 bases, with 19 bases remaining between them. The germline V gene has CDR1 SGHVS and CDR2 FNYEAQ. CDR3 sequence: CASSSRTPGVGEQFF. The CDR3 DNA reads TGTGCCAGCAGCTCCCGGACTCCCGGGGTTGGTGAGCAGTTCTTC.

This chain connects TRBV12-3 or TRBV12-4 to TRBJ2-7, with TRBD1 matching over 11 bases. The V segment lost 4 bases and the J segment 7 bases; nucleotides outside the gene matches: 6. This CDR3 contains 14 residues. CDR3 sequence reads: CASSSLDRGQEQYF. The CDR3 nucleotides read TGTGCCAGCAGTTCCTTGGACAGGGGGCAAGAGCAGTACTTC.

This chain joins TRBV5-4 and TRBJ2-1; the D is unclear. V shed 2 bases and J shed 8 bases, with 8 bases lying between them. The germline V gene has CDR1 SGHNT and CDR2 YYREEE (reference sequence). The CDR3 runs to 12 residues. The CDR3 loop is CASSLDAYEQFF. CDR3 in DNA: TGTGCCAGCAGCTTAGATGCGTATGAGCAGTTCTTC.

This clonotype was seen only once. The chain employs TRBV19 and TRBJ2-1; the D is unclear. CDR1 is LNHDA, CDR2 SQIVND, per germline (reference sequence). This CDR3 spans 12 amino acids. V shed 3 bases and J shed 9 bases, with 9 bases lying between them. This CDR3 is CASSIRNGEQFF. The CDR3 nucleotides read TGTGCCAGTAGTATTAGGAATGGTGAGCAGTTCTTC.

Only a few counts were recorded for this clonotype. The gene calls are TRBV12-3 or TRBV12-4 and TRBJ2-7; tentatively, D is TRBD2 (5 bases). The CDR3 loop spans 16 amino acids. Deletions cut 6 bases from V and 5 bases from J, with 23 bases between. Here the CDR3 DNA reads TGTGCCAGCAGCCTTCAGCGGCTTGTGTCAATCCACGAGCAGTACTTC. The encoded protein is CASSLQRLVSIHEQYF.

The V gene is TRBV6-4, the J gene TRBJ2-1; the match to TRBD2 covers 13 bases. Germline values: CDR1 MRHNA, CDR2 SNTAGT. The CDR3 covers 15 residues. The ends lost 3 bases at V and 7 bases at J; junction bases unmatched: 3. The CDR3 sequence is CASSETSGGLNEQFF. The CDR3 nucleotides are TGTGCCAGCAGTGAGACTAGCGGGGGGCTTAATGAGCAGTTCTTC.

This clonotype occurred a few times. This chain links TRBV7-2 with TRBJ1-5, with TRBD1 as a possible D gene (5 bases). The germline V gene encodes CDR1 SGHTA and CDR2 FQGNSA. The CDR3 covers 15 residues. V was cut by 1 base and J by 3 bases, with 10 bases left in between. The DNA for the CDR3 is TGTGCCAGCAGCTTAGGGGCAGGGTACAATCAGCCCCAGCATTTT. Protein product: CASSLGAGYNQPQHF.

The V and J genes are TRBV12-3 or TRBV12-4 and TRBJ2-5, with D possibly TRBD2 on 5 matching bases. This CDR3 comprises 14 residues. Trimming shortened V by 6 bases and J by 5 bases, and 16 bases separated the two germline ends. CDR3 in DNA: TGTGCCAGCAGCCAGAGCGGAGCAGTGGAGACCCAGTACTTC. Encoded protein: CASSQSGAVETQYF.

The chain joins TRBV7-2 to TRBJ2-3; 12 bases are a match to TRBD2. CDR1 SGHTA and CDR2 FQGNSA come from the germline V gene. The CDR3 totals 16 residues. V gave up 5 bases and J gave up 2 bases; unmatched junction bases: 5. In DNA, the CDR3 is TGTGCCAGCAGCAGCACTAGCGGGAGGTACACAGATACGCAGTATTTT. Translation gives CASSSTSGRYTDTQYF.

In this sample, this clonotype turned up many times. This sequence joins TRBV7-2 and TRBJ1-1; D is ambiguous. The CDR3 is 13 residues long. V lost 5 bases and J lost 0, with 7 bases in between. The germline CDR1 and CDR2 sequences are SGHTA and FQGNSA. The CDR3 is CASSPYLNTEAFF. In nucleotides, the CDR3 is TGTGCCAGCAGCCCTTACCTGAACACTGAAGCTTTCTTT.

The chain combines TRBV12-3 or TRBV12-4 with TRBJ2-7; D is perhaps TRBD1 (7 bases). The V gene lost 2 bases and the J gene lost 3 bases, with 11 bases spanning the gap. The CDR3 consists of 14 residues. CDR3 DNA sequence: TGTGCCAGCAGTTTAAGGGGGGACAGCTACGAGCAGTACTTC. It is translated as CASSLRGDSYEQYF.

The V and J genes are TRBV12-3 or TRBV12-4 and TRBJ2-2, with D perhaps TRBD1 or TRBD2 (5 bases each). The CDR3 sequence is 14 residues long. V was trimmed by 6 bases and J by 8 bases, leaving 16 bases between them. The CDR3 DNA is TGTGCCAGCAGCCCGGGACGGCGTGGGGGGGAGCTGTTTTTT. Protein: CASSPGRRGGELFF.

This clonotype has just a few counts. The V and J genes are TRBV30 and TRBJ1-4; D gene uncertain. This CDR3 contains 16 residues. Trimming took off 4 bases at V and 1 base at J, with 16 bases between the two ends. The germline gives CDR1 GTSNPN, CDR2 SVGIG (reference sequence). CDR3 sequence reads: CAWTPPGSLTNEKLFF. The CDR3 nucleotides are TGTGCCTGGACCCCACCGGGCTCGTTAACTAATGAAAAACTGTTTTTT.